The next 29 T cell receptor beta chains were all read from a single sample in a study of CD8+CD57+ T cells in acquired aplastic anemia. The use of genomic DNA as template underpinned the TCR beta VDJ and CDR3 profiling. From the reads, TCRdb called clonotypes with MiXCR, one entry per CDR3 protein. This sample yields about 220,000 distinct CDR3 sequences, of which roughly 33% are seen a single time; 0.9% to 1.2% belongs to the top ten. Sequencing was performed on sorted CD4+, CD8+, or CD8+CD57+ T cells (not recorded which) from PBMCs. Every receptor here comes from a human donor in good health, serving as a control.

The sample holds one count of this clonotype. This chain links TRBV14 with TRBJ2-7; 8 nucleotides match TRBD2. V was clipped by 1 base and J by 7 bases; unmatched bases: 9. This CDR3 contains 15 residues. The germline V gene encodes CDR1 SGHDN and CDR2 FVKESK. CDR3 in amino acids: CASSQVTGGPGEQYF. CDR3 nucleotides: TGTGCCAGCAGCCAAGTAACGGGGGGGCCTGGGGAGCAGTACTTC.

This clonotype was found once. A much larger clone sits a single nucleotide away, making a read error possible. The V gene is TRBV5-1, the J gene TRBJ2-7; 11 bases align to TRBD2. This CDR3 is built from 17 residues. Germline CDR1 is SGHRS and CDR2 is YFSETQ. The J segment lost 9 bases and the V segment lost 0 bases, leaving 14 bases of the junction unmatched. In DNA form, the CDR3 reads TGCGCCAGCAGCTTGGGGGTAGCGGGAGGGCCTCGGCACGGGCAGTACTTC. This translates into CASSLGVAGGPRHGQYF. Variable domain in full (rest from reference TRBV5-1 and TRBJ2-7): KAGVTQTPRYLIKTRGQQVTLSCSPISGHRSVSWYQQTPGQGLQFLFEYFSETQRNKGNFPGRFSGRQFSNSRSEMNVSTLELGDSALYLCASSLGVAGGPRHGQYFGPGTRLTVT.

This clonotype was picked up many times. V gene TRBV14 combines with J gene TRBJ1-2; D remains ambiguous. Germline V lookup: CDR1 SGHDN, CDR2 FVKESK. The CDR3 length is 14 residues. V lost 1 base and J lost 4, with 10 bases in between. This CDR3 reads CASSQGVRIYGYTF. The CDR3 DNA reads TGTGCCAGCAGCCAAGGGGTGCGCATCTATGGCTACACCTTC.

This clonotype was recorded many times. The chain carries TRBV7-2 and TRBJ1-6; a possible D gene is TRBD1 (6 bases). Trimming stripped 5 bases from V and 9 bases from J, with 11 bases between. The CDR3 runs to 13 residues. Per the germline V gene, CDR1 is SGHTA and CDR2 is FQGNSA. The CDR3 loop reads CASSPRGGSPLHF. The CDR3 coding sequence is TGTGCCAGCAGCCCGAGGGGGGGTTCACCCCTCCACTTT.

In the case of this clonotype: One junction end does not reproduce the germline sequence, and a read error may be involved. This chain connects TRBV10-3 to TRBJ1-6; TRBD1 aligns across 8 bases. The CDR3 runs 18 residues. Germline V CDR1 and CDR2: ENHRY, SYGVKD. CDR3 residues: CASSPRTGFNSYNSPLHF. CDR3 nucleotide sequence: TGTGCCAGCAGTCCAAGGACAGGGTTCAACTCCTATAATTCACCCCTCCACTTT.

The genes are TRBV20-1 and TRBJ1-2; TRBD1 is a possible D gene (6 bases). This CDR3 comprises 15 residues. With 4 bases removed from V and 6 bases from J, the gap between germline ends came to 21 bases. Germline V gene lookup returns CDR1 DFQATT and CDR2 SNEGSKA (reference sequence). This chain's CDR3 is CSATRWGRGGNGYTF. The CDR3 nucleotides read TGCAGTGCTACAAGATGGGGCAGGGGAGGTAATGGCTACACCTTC.

This clonotype was counted at least ten times. The genes are TRBV6-5 and TRBJ2-5; D remains ambiguous. Germline V gene data show CDR1 as MNHEY and CDR2 as SVGAGI. V lost 2 bases and J 4 bases, leaving 8 bases between the germline ends. This CDR3 has 13 residues. In DNA, the CDR3 is TGTGCCAGCAGTTACGAGAGGAGAGAGACCCAGTACTTC. Translated, it gives CASSYERRETQYF.

Comments on this clonotype: A read error is possible here, since a much larger clone lies one base away. The CDR3 region is CASSLQGTGNTEASF. The CDR3 region has the DNA TGCGCCAGCAGCTTACAGGGGACAGGGAACACTGAAGCTTCCTTT. The chain uses TRBV5-1 and TRBJ1-1; 9 bases are a match to TRBD1. The CDR3 is 15 residues long. The germline CDR1 and CDR2 sequences are SGHRS and YFSETQ.

This clonotype was found many times. The chain employs TRBV20-1 and TRBJ1-2; 10 bases match TRBD1. This CDR3 has 15 amino acids. Germline loops: CDR1 DFQATT, CDR2 SNEGSKA (reference sequence). Trimming took 5 bases from V and 2 from J; bases not matched to a gene: 8. The CDR3 DNA sequence: TGCAGTGCTGTTGAGAGACAGGGGGCAAACTATGGCTACACCTTC. Translating it yields CSAVERQGANYGYTF.

V and J are TRBV19 and TRBJ2-2, with a tentative D call TRBD1 (5 bases). Germline CDR1 and CDR2: LNHDA and SQIVND (reference sequence). This CDR3 contains 13 residues. V was pared by 10 bases and J by 6 bases, with 15 bases between. The CDR3 nucleotides read TGTGCCAACTTCCAACTACAGGCCGGGGAGCTGTTTTTT. Translated, it gives CANFQLQAGELFF.

This clonotype came up many times. The chain recombines TRBV19 with TRBJ1-2; 7 bases align to TRBD1. V was clipped by 4 bases and J by 1 base; unmatched bases: 9. The CDR3 totals 16 residues. Looked up from germline, CDR1 is LNHDA and CDR2 is SQIVND (reference sequence). CDR3 sequence: CASSTLQGRINYGYTF. The CDR3 DNA follows: TGTGCCAGTAGTACACTACAGGGGCGGATTAACTATGGCTACACCTTC.

The gene calls are TRBV2 and TRBJ2-3; 7 positions match TRBD1. CDR1 is SNHLY and CDR2 is FYNNEI in the germline V gene. CDR3 length: 15 residues. J lost 0 bases, V lost 7 bases, and 7 bases had no gene match. In DNA, the CDR3 is TGTGCCAGCACTAGACAGGGTACTAGCACAGATACGCAGTATTTT. Translation: CASTRQGTSTDTQYF.

This chain uses TRBV30 with TRBJ1-2; D call uncertain. Trimming shortened V by 4 bases and J by 4 bases, and 10 bases separated the two germline ends. CDR3 length: 12 residues. The germline V gene encodes CDR1 GTSNPN and CDR2 SVGIG (reference sequence). The CDR3 bases are TGTGCCTGGACCTCTACGACCTATGGCTACACCTTC. This translates into CAWTSTTYGYTF. The full variable domain, its missing parts supplied by reference TRBV30 and TRBJ1-2, is SQTIHQWPATLVQPVGSPLSLECTVEGTSNPNLYWYRQAAGRGLQLLFYSVGIGQISSEVPQNLSASRPQDRQFILSSKKLLLSDSGFYLCAWTSTTYGYTFGSGTRLTVV.

This clonotype was counted a single time. The chain couples TRBV25-1 to TRBJ1-5, with D unresolved. Germline assignment: CDR1 MGHDK and CDR2 SYGVNS. This CDR3 spans 13 amino acids. Trimming removed 4 bases from V and 7 bases from J, with 11 bases in between. CDR3 bases: TGTGCCAGCAGTGCGGGGAACGGACAGCCCCAGCATTTT. Encoded protein: CASSAGNGQPQHF.

This clonotype was counted between two and nine times. This may be a read error: a much more frequent sequence differs by one nucleotide. The chain recombines TRBV20-1 with TRBJ1-2; D is possibly TRBD1 (5 bases). With 7 bases removed from V and 6 bases from J, the gap between germline ends came to 15 bases. The length of the CDR3 is 12 residues. Germline V CDR1 and CDR2: DFQATT, SNEGSKA (reference sequence). This chain's CDR3 is CSVLRGINGYTF. The CDR3 DNA is TGCAGTGTTCTACGGGGCATCAATGGCTACACCTTC.

This clonotype was recorded at least ten times. This chain uses TRBV7-9 with TRBJ1-2; unclear D gene. Trimming took off 5 bases at V and 5 bases at J, with 24 bases between the two ends. The CDR3 runs 17 residues. Germline CDR1 SEHNR, CDR2 FQNEAQ (reference sequence). The DNA for the CDR3 is TGTGCCAGCAGCCCCGTGTCGTGGTTCCGGACGGATTATGGCTACACCTTC. Its protein product is CASSPVSWFRTDYGYTF.

This clonotype was seen ten or more times. The chain uses TRBV28 and TRBJ1-6, with a possible D match to TRBD1 (5 bases). Germline assignment: CDR1 MDHEN and CDR2 SYDVKM. The CDR3 covers 16 residues. V gave up 1 base and J gave up 7 bases, with 14 bases separating them. CDR3 nucleotides: TGTGCCAGCAGTTTATCGGCAGGGAGGGCGAATTCACCCCTCCACTTT. Amino acids: CASSLSAGRANSPLHF. Based on the CDR3 plus reference TRBV28 and TRBJ1-6, the full variable domain is DVKVTQSSRYLVKRTGEKVFLECVQDMDHENMFWYRQDPGLGLRLIYFSYDVKMKEKGDIPEGYSVSREKKERFSLILESASTNQTSMYLCASSLSAGRANSPLHFGNGTRLTVT.

This rearrangement joins TRBV15 to TRBJ2-7; D is perhaps TRBD1 or TRBD2 (5 bases each). The germline V gene encodes CDR1 LNHNV and CDR2 YYDKDF (reference sequence). This CDR3 region has 14 residues. V lost 3 bases, J lost 3 bases, and 12 bases lay in between. CDR3 coding DNA: TGTGCCACCAGCAGGGACGGGACCCTCTACGAGCAGTACTTC. Its protein product is CATSRDGTLYEQYF.

The chain employs TRBV29-1 and TRBJ1-2; 8 nucleotides align to TRBD1. Germline CDR1 and CDR2: SQVTM and ANQGSEA. V lost 6 bases to trimming and J lost 0 bases; unmatched junction nucleotides: 9. The CDR3 spans 15 residues. The CDR3 DNA reads as TGCAGCGTGAAGACAGGGGTCCTCTCTAACTATGGCTACACCTTC. The encoded protein is CSVKTGVLSNYGYTF.

At least ten counts were recorded for this clonotype. This chain links TRBV7-9 with TRBJ2-1; D not resolved. Per the germline V gene, CDR1 is SEHNR and CDR2 is FQNEAQ (reference sequence). CDR3 length: 13 amino acids. Deletions cut 2 bases from V and 5 bases from J, with 7 bases between. The CDR3 sequence is CASSLLQDNEQFF. As DNA, the CDR3 is TGTGCCAGCAGCTTACTTCAGGACAATGAGCAGTTCTTC.

This clonotype came up many times. This rearrangement joins TRBV19 to TRBJ2-2; D perhaps matches TRBD1 (5 bases). The CDR3 covers 12 residues. V was cut by 7 bases and J by 5 bases, with 8 bases left in between. Germline V gene sequence: CDR1 LNHDA, CDR2 SQIVND (reference sequence). The CDR3 is CASIGATGELFF. Written as DNA, the CDR3 is TGTGCCAGTATTGGGGCGACCGGGGAGCTGTTTTTT.

This clonotype was observed many times. This chain uses TRBV9 with TRBJ2-3; 12 bases agree with TRBD2. The germline gives CDR1 SGDLS, CDR2 YYNGEE. The V segment lost 4 bases and the J segment 6 bases; nucleotides outside the gene matches: 6. The CDR3 runs to 15 residues. CDR3 in DNA: TGTGCCAGCAGCATCCCTAGCGGGGGGGCGGATACGCAGTATTTT. It translates to CASSIPSGGADTQYF. The full variable domain, completed using reference TRBV9 and TRBJ2-3, is DSGVTQTPKHLITATGQRVTLRCSPRSGDLSVYWYQQSLDQGLQFLIQYYNGEERAKGNILERFSAQQFPDLHSELNLSSLELGDSALYFCASSIPSGGADTQYFGPGTRLTVL.

Worth noting for this clonotype: This may be a read error: a much more frequent sequence differs by one nucleotide. The J gene is TRBJ2-4, the V gene TRBV20-1, with 11 positions matching TRBD1. This CDR3 comprises 15 residues. The ends lost 5 bases at V and 5 bases at J; junction bases unmatched: 8. Germline CDR1 and CDR2: DFQATT and SNEGSKA (reference sequence). Written as DNA, the CDR3 is TGCAGTGCTCGGGACAGGGGGGTTGACGAAAACATTCAGTACTTC. It yields the protein CSARDRGVDENIQYF.

This clonotype was seen at least ten times. This rearrangement joins TRBV6-1 to TRBJ1-6, with 9 bases fitting TRBD1. The V gene's germline CDR1 is MNHNS and CDR2 SASEGT. This CDR3 comprises 15 residues. With 5 bases clipped from V and 7 bases from J, the junction kept 6 bases outside the gene matches. The CDR3 DNA sequence: TGTGCCAGCAGTACCCGGGACAGGGCAAATTCACCCCTCCACTTT. This encodes CASSTRDRANSPLHF.

This clonotype was seen only a few times. CDR3 loop: CSAARFTSGRRDTQYF. CDR3 nucleotide sequence: TGCAGTGCTGCTAGATTTACTAGCGGGAGGCGGGATACGCAGTATTTT. V usage is TRBV20-1 and J usage is TRBJ2-3, with 12 nucleotides matching TRBD2. Germline V gene lookup returns CDR1 DFQATT and CDR2 SNEGSKA (reference sequence). V lost 5 bases, J lost 6 bases, and 12 bases stayed unmatched. The CDR3 runs 16 residues.

The chain couples TRBV10-1 to TRBJ1-1; no clear D gene. The CDR3 sequence is 13 residues long. The germline CDR1 and CDR2 sequences are WNHNN and SYGVQD (reference sequence). V was clipped by 3 bases and J by 7 bases, with 12 bases between them. The CDR3 loop reads CASSDTVRGEAFF. The CDR3 DNA reads TGCGCCAGCAGTGACACGGTTCGTGGTGAAGCTTTCTTT.

The table lists this clonotype with a few counts. The chain carries TRBV4-2 and TRBJ2-1, with D maybe TRBD2 (6 bases). The CDR3 extends over 15 amino acids. Per the germline V gene, CDR1 is LGHNA and CDR2 is YNFKEQ. The V end was cut by 0 bases, the J end by 0 bases, with 6 bases between. CDR3 bases: TGTGCCAGCAGCCAAGACGGGAGCTCCTACAATGAGCAGTTCTTC. Its translation: CASSQDGSSYNEQFF.

The V and J genes are TRBV5-1 and TRBJ1-3; D is unresolved. CDR3 length equals 13 residues. The germline V and J ends were trimmed by 3 bases and 1 base, with 5 bases remaining between them. Germline loops: CDR1 SGHRS, CDR2 YFSETQ. In nucleotides, the CDR3 is TGCGCCAGCAGCTGGGGATCTGGAAACACCATATATTTT. It codes for CASSWGSGNTIYF.

This clonotype has a count of ten or more. The chain carries TRBV29-1 and TRBJ1-1; no reliable D call. This CDR3 region has 13 residues. Trimming took 1 base from V and 3 from J, leaving 9 bases between them. CDR1 and CDR2 (germline): SQVTM, ANQGSEA. The chain's CDR3 is CSVEVLLDTEAFF. As DNA, the CDR3 is TGCAGCGTTGAAGTTTTGCTCGACACTGAAGCTTTCTTT.